This T cell receptor (beta chain) was sequenced during a study of T cell responses to AZD1222 COVID-19 vaccine. The table came from immunoSEQ multiplex PCR; TCRdb's copy has only in-frame clones and leaves some out. The sample carries around 120,000 clones, over 80% recorded once. The CDR3 spans 18 residues. The germline V gene has CDR1 LGHDT and CDR2 YNNKEL (reference sequence). Trimming removed 1 base from V and 0 bases from J, with 16 bases in between. Sequencing used peripheral blood, obtained 28 days after the second AZD1222 dose. The source is an adult who received the AZD1222 COVID-19 vaccine. The V gene is TRBV3-1 (or the pseudogene TRBV3-2), the J gene TRBJ2-4; D uncertain. As DNA, the CDR3 is TGTGCCAGCAGCCAAGTCGGAACAGACTCATTAGCCAAAAACATTCAGTACTTC. Protein sequence: CASSQVGTDSLAKNIQYF.